Sequencing of this TCR beta chain was carried out in a study of blood T cell repertoires in COVID-19. Study-level information: The analysed material was cDNA or gDNA that came from T cells, B-cell-depleted T cells, or PBMCs.

The table lists this clone with a few counts. Study processing details: Quantification of nucleated cells was approximated via reference gene primer amplification. The table came from immunoSEQ multiplex PCR; TCRdb's copy has only in-frame clones and leaves some out. V, J and clone size are taken as reported in that table, and D and trimming were inferred from the DNA itself. The sample holds a few hundred thousand clones; around 88% are singletons and the top ten take 1.5% to 2%. The V end lost 5 bases, the J end lost 5 bases, and 19 bases lay between the germline ends. The CDR3 extends over 15 amino acids. CDR1 is MDHEN, CDR2 SYDVKM, per germline.

Input material: peripheral blood. This chain uses TRBV28 with TRBJ2-7, with a weak D call TRBD1 (6 bases). The receptor's source is a woman in her forties or fifties with acute or convalescent COVID-19. The CDR3: CASSPRGLDVNEQYF. CDR3 nucleotides: TGTGCCAGCAGTCCCAGGGGTTTAGACGTCAACGAGCAGTACTTC.